The 5 T cell receptor beta chains listed next were all sequenced from one sample in a study of tumor-infiltrating lymphocytes in primary liver carcinoma. Using a constant-region primer together with ProtoScript II reverse transcriptase, TCR beta cDNA was made from about 500 ng of total RNA. For TCR beta, libraries were produced by three nested multiplex PCR rounds using slightly modified ARM-PCR. With TRBV1-TRBV30 forward primers and a C-beta reverse primer, the first two PCR rounds were run for around 10 cycles each. TCRdb re-analysed the multiplex PCR reads in MiXCR, keeping a single row per CDR3 protein. The sample has 310,000 or so distinct CDR3 sequences, 50% to 75% seen once. RNA isolated from unsorted whole blood supplied the blood RNA, with germline DNA also extracted. Material for sequencing was peripheral blood. These receptors were taken from a woman aged 30 to 39 with primary liver carcinoma and hepatitis B virus infection.

Regarding this clonotype: One end of the junction does not line up with germline, which may come from a read error. The chain joins TRBV5-4 to TRBJ2-7; D unresolved. The CDR3 is made up of 15 amino acids. CDR1 and CDR2 from the germline V gene are SGHNT and YYREEE (reference sequence). The CDR3 region is CASSSTDGRKYEQYF. The DNA for the CDR3 is TGTGCCAGTAGCTCAACGGACGGACGGAAATACGAGCAGTACTTC.

The J gene is TRBJ2-1, the V gene TRBV29-1; the D gene is possibly TRBD2 (5 bases). Trimming took off 6 bases at V and 16 bases at J, with 25 bases between the two ends. Germline V gene data show CDR1 as SQVTM and CDR2 as ANQGSEA. The CDR3 loop spans 13 amino acids. For the CDR3, the DNA is TGCAGCGTAGACCCCCAACGTGAGGGCCGTCACTTCTTC. Its protein product is CSVDPQREGRHFF.

This clonotype was observed a handful of times. This may be a read error, as it is one base from a much larger clone. The chain has TRBV12-3 or TRBV12-4 and TRBJ2-7; D is uncertain. This CDR3 has 13 residues. CDR3 sequence (DNA): TGTGCCAGCAATTTACGATGGGGCTACGAGCAGTACTTC. This translates into CASNLRWGYEQYF.

This clonotype showed up just a few times. V usage is TRBV28 and J usage is TRBJ2-7, with D possibly TRBD1 on 5 matching bases. Looked up from germline, CDR1 is MDHEN and CDR2 is SYDVKM. V gave up 10 bases and J gave up 3 bases, with 19 bases separating them. There are 14 residues in the CDR3. For the CDR3, the DNA is TGTGCCACCACCCAGAACCAGGGTATCTACGAGCAGTACTTC. The encoded protein is CATTQNQGIYEQYF.

Concerning this clonotype: The germline gene is not matched at one end of the junction; a read error may be the cause. The chain links TRBV4-3 to TRBJ1-6, with no clear D. The CDR3 length is 13 residues. Germline V lookup: CDR1 LGHNA, CDR2 YSLEER. The CDR3 nucleotides read TGCGCCAGCAGCCAAGCGTACAATTCACCCTTCCACTTT. Protein: CASSQAYNSPFHF.